This passage covers 8 T cell receptor beta chains from one sample sequenced in a study of CD8+CD57+ T cells in acquired aplastic anemia. By flow cytometry, patients selected for sequencing had shown an expansion of CD8+CD57+ cells. Genomic DNA constituted the template upon which TCR beta VDJ and CDR3 profiling was performed. TCRdb ran MiXCR on the reads and lists one entry per CDR3 protein. This table has about 150,000 distinct CDR3 sequences, over 40% appearing once. The material sequenced was sorted CD4+, CD8+, or CD8+CD57+ T cells (not recorded which) from PBMCs. Source of these receptors: a human donor with aplastic anemia.

The CDR3 DNA reads TGTGCCACCAGCAGTCGGAGCGGAGGTTGGGAGACCCAGTACTTC. It encodes CATSSRSGGWETQYF. J is TRBJ2-5 and V is TRBV15; D may be TRBD2 (5 bases). The germline V gene encodes CDR1 LNHNV and CDR2 YYDKDF (reference sequence). V was trimmed by 3 bases and J by 5 bases, leaving 16 bases between them. The CDR3 sequence is 15 residues long.

The gene calls are TRBV19 and TRBJ1-6; D remains ambiguous. Germline lookup yields CDR1 LNHDA and CDR2 SQIVND (reference sequence). This CDR3 has 13 residues. Trimming left V 9 bases short and J 9 bases short, with 15 bases between. The CDR3, as DNA: TGTGCCAGCAAGGGAAGGGATCGTTCACCCCTCCACTTT. Translating gives CASKGRDRSPLHF.

This clonotype is medium-sized by share. The gene calls are TRBV29-1 and TRBJ1-1; D perhaps matches TRBD1 (5 bases). CDR1 is SQVTM and CDR2 is ANQGSEA in the germline V gene. V lost 4 bases to trimming and J lost 1 base, with 7 bases between them. This CDR3 is built from 12 residues. The CDR3 is CSVVGANTEAFF. DNA of the CDR3: TGCAGCGTTGTAGGGGCGAACACTGAAGCTTTCTTT.

To note about this clonotype: Given a much more abundant clone one base away, this may be a read error. The V gene is TRBV5-1, the J gene TRBJ2-1; D is possibly TRBD1 (6 bases). Germline values: CDR1 SGHRS, CDR2 YFSETQ. V lost 4 bases and J 9 bases, leaving 20 bases between the germline ends. The length of the CDR3 is 15 residues. The CDR3 coding sequence is TGCGCCAGCAGCCCGAACAGGGTTTTTTCGGCTGAGCAGTTCTTC. This sequence encodes CASSPNRVFSAEQFF.

The chain couples TRBV29-1 to TRBJ2-7, with D perhaps matching TRBD2 (6 bases). Trimming shortened V by 4 bases and J by 6 bases, and 16 bases separated the two germline ends. CDR1 is SQVTM, CDR2 ANQGSEA, per germline. The CDR3 spans 13 residues. CDR3 residues: CSVVVAGSGEQYF. CDR3 sequence (DNA): TGCAGCGTTGTGGTTGCGGGGAGTGGCGAGCAGTACTTC.

This clonotype was counted ten times or more. This chain links TRBV7-6 with TRBJ2-2; no reliable D call. Germline CDR1 SGHVS, CDR2 FNYEAQ. CDR3 length equals 16 residues. Trimming pared 1 base from V and 7 bases from J, leaving 16 bases between. CDR3 nucleotides: TGTGCCAGCAGCTTAGTCCCAGGCGGAACGGGCGGGGAGCTGTTTTTT. This translates into CASSLVPGGTGGELFF.

The chain joins TRBV9 to TRBJ1-2; D ambiguous. The V end lost 5 bases, the J end lost 6 bases, and 8 bases lay between the germline ends. The CDR3 extends over 11 amino acids. Per germline, CDR1 SGDLS and CDR2 YYNGEE. The CDR3 loop reads CASSPLHGYTF. For the CDR3, the DNA is TGTGCCAGCAGTCCTCTCCATGGCTACACCTTC.

Ten or more counts support this clonotype. The chain uses TRBV5-4 and TRBJ2-7; possible D gene TRBD1, 5 bases. Trimming stripped 3 bases from V and 0 bases from J, with 7 bases between. The CDR3 is made up of 13 amino acids. Per the germline V gene, CDR1 is SGHNT and CDR2 is YYREEE (reference sequence). This CDR3 is CASSYRGSYEQYF. Here the CDR3 DNA reads TGTGCCAGCAGCTATAGGGGCTCCTACGAGCAGTACTTC.